This T cell receptor beta chain was observed in a study of blood T cell repertoires in COVID-19. Study-wide context: Collection of acute and convalescent COVID-19 samples took place in the United States, Italy and Spain.

In the study's own analysis: Cell counts per sample came from amplifying reference gene primers. Using immunoSEQ multiplex PCR, the repertoire was profiled, and TCRdb retains in-frame clones only, with some absent. V, J and clone size reflect that table, while D and trimming were determined from the DNA. The table lists about 160,000 clones, over 85% of them singletons. Enrolled during active infection, Seattle patients were then followed longitudinally. V lost 6 bases and J lost 4; bases outside the gene matches: 2. Germline V gives CDR1 LGHDT, CDR2 YNNKEL (reference sequence). CDR3 length equals 12 residues. In the case of this clone: The sample holds other DNA sequences that translate to the same CDR3.

V gene TRBV3-1 (or the pseudogene TRBV3-2) combines with J gene TRBJ1-2; 7 bases fit TRBD1. Material: peripheral blood. The receptor comes from a woman aged 55-70 years with COVID-19, enrolled during active disease. The CDR3 here is CASSQGGYGYTF. The DNA of the CDR3 is TGTGCCAGCAGTCAGGGGGGCTATGGCTACACCTTC.